One and the same sample provided the 24 T cell receptor beta chains below, sequenced in a study of human T cells and chemical hapten exposure (dated by TCRdb to about 2021). Interpreted using the paper, the time point label stands for: patch test 1, 2 weeks after DPC sensitization. The sample's treatment or condition label, in plain terms: therapeutic diphenylcyclopropenone sensitization with weekly scalp DPC. The method behind the library was RACE. TCRdb lists the instrument as NextSeq 500. The raw public reads went through TCRdb reprocessing: fastp at Q25, MiXCR clone calling, in-frame beta chains kept. Rows merge per CDR3 protein into single entries with the most common DNA and genes. The sample includes fewer than 400,000 distinct CDR3 sequences, with around 7% observed a single time. Clones ranked in the top ten supply 8.4% of the sample. Sequenced here: whole blood, sampled in connection with sensitization to the hapten diphenylcyclopropenone (DPC). The receptors were sampled from a woman under 30 with alopecia areata. Some clones in this sample may be carry-over from other donors' samples.

This clonotype occurred a few times. The V call is TRBV6-6, the J call TRBJ1-6; TRBD1 matches at 8 bases. V lost 4 bases, J lost 8 bases, and 10 bases stayed unmatched. This CDR3 region has 16 residues. Looked up from germline, CDR1 is MNHNY and CDR2 is SVGAGI (reference sequence). The CDR3 is CASSFTEDREYSPLHF. CDR3 DNA sequence: TGTGCCAGCAGTTTTACAGAGGACAGGGAATATTCACCCCTCCACTTT.

The gene calls are TRBV29-1 and TRBJ1-2, with 11 nucleotides matching TRBD1. The V gene end was trimmed by 0 bases and the J gene end by 4 bases; junction bases not matched to a gene: 7. This CDR3 comprises 16 residues. In germline, CDR1 is SQVTM, CDR2 ANQGSEA. The CDR3, as DNA: TGCAGCGTTGAAGACCCCCGGGACAGGGGGACCTATGGCTACACCTTC. Translation: CSVEDPRDRGTYGYTF.

The rearrangement uses TRBV6-2 or TRBV6-3 and TRBJ1-6; 7 bases map to TRBD1. The CDR3 spans 12 residues. V was clipped by 6 bases and J by 8 bases; unmatched bases: 1. Germline V gives CDR1 MNHEY, CDR2 SVGEGT. For the CDR3, the DNA is TGTGCCAGCAGAACAGGGGATTCACCCCTCCACTTT. Protein: CASRTGDSPLHF.

The chain uses TRBV7-2 and TRBJ1-3; a possible D gene is TRBD1 (5 bases). CDR1 and CDR2 (germline): SGHTA, FQGNSA. The CDR3 has 14 residues. V was pared by 5 bases and J by 4 bases, with 12 bases between. The CDR3 DNA reads TGTGCCAGCAGCCTACAGGCGTACGGAAACACCATATATTTT. Translated: CASSLQAYGNTIYF.

This clonotype was counted at least ten times. V is TRBV6-1 and J is TRBJ1-4; a weak D match, TRBD1 (6 bases). The CDR3 covers 13 residues. The V gene's germline CDR1 is MNHNS and CDR2 SASEGT. Trimming cost V 8 bases and J 7 bases, with 14 bases left between them. CDR3 nucleotides: TGTGCCAGCCTGAGGGGGGCAAGTGAAAAACTGTTTTTT. This gives the protein CASLRGASEKLFF.

This chain links TRBV2 with TRBJ1-1, with a weak D call TRBD1 (6 bases). The CDR3 totals 15 residues. V lost 6 bases to trimming and J lost 1 base, with 15 bases between them. Per the germline V gene, CDR1 is SNHLY and CDR2 is FYNNEI. CDR3 protein: CASSASTGPNTEAFF. In nucleotides, the CDR3 is TGTGCCAGCAGCGCCTCCACAGGGCCGAACACTGAAGCTTTCTTT.

The V call is TRBV2, the J call TRBJ1-1, with unresolved D. CDR1 is SNHLY, CDR2 FYNNEI, per germline. V was shortened by 7 bases and J by 4 bases, with 13 bases between the two germline ends. The CDR3 extends over 13 amino acids. CDR3 in amino acids: CASKGRRGTEAFF. Written as DNA, the CDR3 is TGTGCCAGCAAAGGGAGGCGAGGCACTGAAGCTTTCTTT.

This clonotype was seen ten or more times. The chain joins TRBV20-1 to TRBJ2-1; 12 bases agree with TRBD1. This CDR3 contains 16 residues. V lost 0 bases and J lost 7; bases outside the gene matches: 7. Per germline, CDR1 DFQATT and CDR2 SNEGSKA (reference sequence). CDR3 in amino acids: CSARDPGQGAGNEQFF. The DNA of the CDR3 is TGCAGTGCTAGAGATCCGGGACAGGGGGCTGGAAATGAGCAGTTCTTC.

J is TRBJ2-2 and V is TRBV20-1; D unclear. Trimming removed 6 bases at V and 4 bases at J, with 6 bases between. Per the germline V gene, CDR1 is DFQATT and CDR2 is SNEGSKA (reference sequence). This CDR3 contains 11 residues. CDR3 nucleotides: TGCAGTGCGGCTGGCACCGGGGAGCTGTTTTTT. Translating it yields CSAAGTGELFF.

In its sample, this clonotype was seen many times. The chain carries TRBV20-1 and TRBJ2-3, with D tentatively TRBD2 (6 bases). V lost 5 bases, J lost 1 base, and 19 bases lay in between. The germline CDR1 and CDR2 sequences are DFQATT and SNEGSKA (reference sequence). The CDR3 is 16 amino acids. CDR3 protein: CSAFDRLEEGTDTQYF. As DNA, the CDR3 is TGCAGTGCTTTCGACCGACTAGAAGAGGGCACAGATACGCAGTATTTT.

This clonotype was counted between two and nine times. The V and J genes are TRBV10-3 and TRBJ2-7; D is ambiguous. The CDR3 consists of 16 residues. Trimming took off 3 bases at V and 0 bases at J, with 15 bases between the two ends. The germline V gene has CDR1 ENHRY and CDR2 SYGVKD. The CDR3 region is CAISDGPGPLSYEQYF. CDR3 nucleotide sequence: TGTGCCATCAGTGACGGGCCCGGGCCGCTCTCCTACGAGCAGTACTTC.

This clonotype was counted ten times or more. The V and J genes are TRBV5-6 and TRBJ1-5, with D hard to call. The germline gives CDR1 SGHDT, CDR2 YYEEEE. CDR3 size: 14 residues. V was cut by 1 base and J by 4 bases, with 9 bases left in between. Here the CDR3 DNA reads TGTGCCAGCAGCTTGAGGCAAAGTAATCAGCCCCAGCATTTT. Translated, it gives CASSLRQSNQPQHF.

This clonotype has only a few counts. The gene calls are TRBV28 and TRBJ1-5; no reliable D call. V was pared by 7 bases and J by 4 bases, with 14 bases between. The CDR3 runs 14 residues. CDR1 is MDHEN, CDR2 SYDVKM, per germline. This CDR3 reads CASTLSQFNQPQHF. The CDR3 DNA reads as TGTGCCAGCACCCTCTCACAGTTTAATCAGCCCCAGCATTTT.

V and J are TRBV29-1 and TRBJ1-1; TRBD1 is a possible D gene (6 bases). The V and J ends lost 6 bases and 11 bases respectively, with 13 bases between them. This CDR3 has 10 amino acids. The germline V gene has CDR1 SQVTM and CDR2 ANQGSEA. DNA for the CDR3: TGCAGCGTCCGGGACATTTGGGCTTTCTTT. Its protein product is CSVRDIWAFF.

The V and J genes are TRBV7-9 and TRBJ2-3, with 8 bases fitting TRBD1. V lost 5 bases to trimming and J lost 2 bases; unmatched junction nucleotides: 9. The germline CDR1 and CDR2 sequences are SEHNR and FQNEAQ (reference sequence). CDR3 length: 16 amino acids. The CDR3 is CASSPDRARPTDTQYF. CDR3 nucleotides: TGTGCCAGCAGCCCGGACAGGGCCAGACCCACAGATACGCAGTATTTT.

This clonotype appeared a few times. The chain joins TRBV18 to TRBJ2-1; 10 positions agree with TRBD2. This CDR3 contains 16 residues. Germline assignment: CDR1 KGHSH and CDR2 LQKENI. The V and J ends lost 2 bases and 7 bases, in that order; junction bases with no gene match: 8. This CDR3 is CASSPFSGGAGNEQFF. The DNA for the CDR3 is TGTGCCAGCTCACCATTCAGCGGGGGGGCAGGGAATGAGCAGTTCTTC.

The chain recombines TRBV7-2 with TRBJ1-5; no firm D call. V dropped 7 bases and J dropped 2 bases, with 12 bases sitting between them. Per germline, CDR1 SGHTA and CDR2 FQGNSA. This CDR3 region has 14 residues. In nucleotides, the CDR3 is TGTGCCAGCAAAAACGTCGAGGGCAATCAGCCCCAGCATTTT. Translating it yields CASKNVEGNQPQHF.

This clonotype has only a few counts. The chain has TRBV12-3 or TRBV12-4 and TRBJ2-1; 8 nucleotides agree with TRBD2. After removal of 6 bases from V and 7 bases from J, the junction contained 5 bases not matched to a gene. The CDR3 length is 13 residues. Written as DNA, the CDR3 is TGTGCCAGCAGGAGCGCGGGGGGAAATGAGCAGTTCTTC. It encodes CASRSAGGNEQFF.

This sequence joins TRBV6-2 or TRBV6-3 and TRBJ2-1, with TRBD2 identical over 9 bases. The V gene's germline CDR1 is MNHEY and CDR2 SVGEGT. This CDR3 is 17 amino acids long. After removal of 8 bases from V and 3 bases from J, the junction contained 14 bases not matched to a gene. The CDR3 sequence is CASLPGAGGAFYNEQFF. CDR3 in DNA: TGTGCCAGCCTCCCCGGGGCGGGGGGGGCATTCTACAATGAGCAGTTCTTC.

There are many counts of this clonotype. Germline is not matched at one junction end, which may reflect a read error. The V call is TRBV4-2, the J call TRBJ2-1; TRBD2 matches 7 bases. The length of the CDR3 is 16 residues. Per the germline V gene, CDR1 is LGHNA and CDR2 is YNFKEQ. The CDR3 coding sequence is TGTGCCAGCAGACAAGATCTTGCGGGGGTACGCAATGAGCAGTTCTTC. Protein product: CASRQDLAGVRNEQFF.

Ten or more counts support this clonotype. The V and J genes are TRBV6-1 and TRBJ1-6, with a tentative D call TRBD1 (5 bases). Germline V gene sequence: CDR1 MNHNS, CDR2 SASEGT. The CDR3 contains 16 residues. The V and J ends lost 3 bases and 7 bases respectively, with 16 bases between them. In DNA, the CDR3 is TGTGCCAGCAGTGACCTTGGGCAGGGAGAAAATTCACCCCTCCACTTT. It yields the protein CASSDLGQGENSPLHF.

At least ten counts were recorded for this clonotype. The V and J genes are TRBV18 and TRBJ2-7, with 11 bases fitting TRBD2. This CDR3 has 16 amino acids. J gave up 0 bases and V 1 base, and 2 bases lay outside the gene matches. The germline CDR1 and CDR2 sequences are KGHSH and LQKENI. In DNA, the CDR3 is TGTGCCAGCTCACCACTGGGACTAGCGGACTCCTACGAGCAGTACTTC. Translated: CASSPLGLADSYEQYF.

The genes are TRBV20-1 and TRBJ1-2; no clear D gene. Germline CDR1 DFQATT, CDR2 SNEGSKA (reference sequence). This CDR3 region has 13 residues. V shed 0 bases and J shed 5 bases, with 10 bases lying between them. The CDR3 DNA sequence: TGCAGTGCTAGAGATTCGACTGAATATGGCTACACCTTC. Amino acids: CSARDSTEYGYTF.

This clonotype was counted between two and nine times. The CDR3, as DNA: TGCGCCAGCAGCCAAGATAATCCAGCTATGTACACAGATACGCAGTATTTT. Its protein product is CASSQDNPAMYTDTQYF. The rearrangement joins TRBV4-3 to TRBJ2-3; D call uncertain. The CDR3 has 17 amino acids. Deletions cut 0 bases from V and 2 bases from J, with 15 bases between. The V gene's germline CDR1 is LGHNA and CDR2 YSLEER.